The rows below give T cell receptor beta chains drawn from one sample of a study of shared clonotypes between healthy human individuals. TCRdb's table, derived via immunoSEQ multiplex PCR, lists solely in-frame clones and lacks some. Seen here are around 1.4 million clones, 98% observed once, and the top ten hold around 0.33%. Sequencing was done on a sample of naive CD4+ T cells sorted from blood. Receptors originate from a young man in good health. The CDR3 runs from the conserved cysteine through the conserved F or W.

v_call	j_call	cdr3_aa
TRBV12-2	TRBJ2-6	CASRLAIPGLFSGANVLTF
TRBV7-9	TRBJ2-5	CASSFALAQETQYF
TRBV28	TRBJ2-4	CASSTRQGKNIQYF
TRBV6-5	TRBJ2-2	CASSRSGKETGELFF
TRBV9	TRBJ1-1	CASSVERVGTEAFF
TRBV5-1	TRBJ2-5	CASSLGLSGFGETQYF
TRBV11-2	TRBJ2-1	CASSSLAGASPAQFF
TRBV27	TRBJ2-7	CASSLIGYEQYF
TRBV18	TRBJ1-2	CASSPKVGDEYGYTF
TRBV27	TRBJ2-5	CASSRTSGSLMETQYF
TRBV18	TRBJ2-7	CASSPPLTQVSSYEQYF
TRBV6-1	TRBJ2-2	CASSSLAGDTGELFF
TRBV7-6	TRBJ2-2	CASSLGPGLAGGSNTGELFF
TRBV27	TRBJ2-2	CASSLQGAGELFF
TRBV10-3	TRBJ2-4	CAISESALAKNIQYF
TRBV5-1	TRBJ2-1	CASSLVGTGGYNEQFF
TRBV6-5	TRBJ2-6	CASSYSQGSGANVLTF
TRBV13	TRBJ2-1	CASSSSGEQFF
TRBV5-4	TRBJ2-5	CASSLGTGDLMKTQYF
TRBV7-9	TRBJ2-3	CASSLATSGSTDTQYF
TRBV29-1	TRBJ2-7	CSVEGDGRHEQYF
TRBV6-1	TRBJ2-1	CASSAGPYNEQFF
TRBV2	TRBJ1-5	CASKGGILSNQPQHF
TRBV18	TRBJ2-1	CASSPPRIRGSSYNEQFF
TRBV5-5	TRBJ2-3	CASSRPGLAGLDTQYF
TRBV27	TRBJ2-6	CASSFLRSGFGGANVLTF
TRBV2	TRBJ2-2	CASSEGRGWRELFF
TRBV4-1	TRBJ2-1	CASSQTISVSGRGSEQFF
TRBV28	TRBJ1-1	CASSFPGRPEAFF
TRBV7-8	TRBJ2-7	CASSRNTPGQRGPLSPLEQYF
TRBV6-5	TRBJ1-1	CATHRRVNTEAFF
TRBV28	TRBJ2-2	CASSYLGTGELFF
TRBV9	TRBJ2-7	CASSPTSATTYEQYF
TRBV2	TRBJ2-3	CASSAGASTDTQYF
TRBV28	TRBJ1-1	CASTGASVGTEAFF
TRBV10-3	TRBJ2-7	CAISRDTTYEQYF
TRBV5-4	TRBJ2-5	CATNRGQETQYF
TRBV5-1	TRBJ2-7	CASSLVGDHEQYF
TRBV29-1	TRBJ2-7	CSVGTSPYEQYF
TRBV10-2	TRBJ1-2	CASSVKRTGGGSYTF
TRBV28	TRBJ2-6	CASTNIRDRVSGANVLTF
TRBV14	TRBJ2-3	CASSQVSGATRRTQYF
TRBV19	TRBJ2-7	CASSVAGLFYEQYF
TRBV7-9	TRBJ2-1	CASSVSNEQFF
TRBV19	TRBJ2-1	CASTEGTYNEQFF
TRBV6-1	TRBJ2-7	CASKETSGSYEQYF
TRBV7-2	TRBJ2-7	CASSLTDLYEQYF
TRBV7-4	TRBJ2-7	CALETSGNYEQYF
TRBV5-1	TRBJ2-1	CASSAGSPSNEQFF
TRBV18	TRBJ2-1	CASSPKQGWDEQFF